One sample yielded the 8 T cell receptor beta chains listed below, sequenced in a study of control samples from healthy donors and cancer patients. Profiled with immunoSEQ multiplex PCR; TCRdb holds only in-frame clones, not every one. Here the sample spans about 150,000 clones, approximately 96% being singletons. Sequenced sample: blood. The source is a woman in her forties in good health.

This chain connects TRBV5-5 to TRBJ1-4; possibly TRBD1 for D (5 bases). The V gene lost 3 bases and the J gene lost 6 bases, with 18 bases spanning the gap. The CDR3 contains 16 residues. Germline V gene sequence: CDR1 SGHKS, CDR2 YYEKEE (reference sequence). The DNA for the CDR3 is TGTGCCAGCAGCTCCGAGGGTATCTCGGGGGATGAAAAACTGTTTTTT. Protein: CASSSEGISGDEKLFF.

The CDR3 bases are TGTGCCAGAGGGGAAACAGGGCGACTTAATGAAAAACTGTTTTTT. Translated, it gives CARGETGRLNEKLFF. The J gene is TRBJ1-4, the V gene TRBV2; TRBD1 might be the D (6 bases). The CDR3 runs 15 residues. V was trimmed by 9 bases and J by 4 bases, leaving 18 bases between them. Germline assignment: CDR1 SNHLY and CDR2 FYNNEI.

The chain is built from TRBV4-2 and TRBJ1-3, with 10 bases aligning to TRBD1. V lost 0 bases to trimming and J lost 2 bases; unmatched junction nucleotides: 1. The CDR3 is made up of 16 amino acids. Germline V lookup: CDR1 LGHNA, CDR2 YNFKEQ. The CDR3 loop is CASSQDGQGAGNTIYF. CDR3 nucleotides: TGTGCCAGCAGCCAAGATGGACAGGGGGCTGGAAACACCATATATTTT.

This chain uses TRBV3-1 (or the pseudogene TRBV3-2) with TRBJ1-3; TRBD1 might be the D (6 bases). From germline, CDR1 is LGHDT and CDR2 YNNKEL (reference sequence). Trimming took 5 bases from V and 6 from J, leaving 20 bases between them. The CDR3 has 16 amino acids. CDR3 nucleotides: TGTGCCAGCAGCGAAATACAGGGAATTAGGTCAAACACCATATATTTT. This translates into CASSEIQGIRSNTIYF.

Concerning this clone itself: Other nucleotide sequences from this sample produce the same CDR3. The chain employs TRBV11-2 and TRBJ2-5; 9 bases line up with TRBD2. The CDR3 contains 13 residues. With 6 bases clipped from V and 5 bases from J, the junction kept 4 bases outside the gene matches. Germline CDR1 and CDR2: SGHAT and FQNNGV. The CDR3 coding sequence is TGTGCCAGCAGTTGGGCGGGGGGGGAGACCCAGTACTTC. Encoded protein: CASSWAGGETQYF.

The table lists this clone with a count of one. The rearrangement links TRBV7-2 to TRBJ2-1, with 15 bases fitting TRBD2. The V gene's germline CDR1 is SGHTA and CDR2 FQGNSA. The CDR3 spans 18 residues. V lost 1 base, J lost 3 bases, and 4 bases stayed unmatched. The DNA of the CDR3 is TGTGCCAGCAGCTTAGAAGGGACTAGCGGGAGGTACTACAATGAGCAGTTCTTC. Its translation: CASSLEGTSGRYYNEQFF.

This clone was found once. The chain uses TRBV5-4 and TRBJ1-4; no clear D. The length of the CDR3 is 15 residues. V was trimmed by 0 bases and J by 7 bases, leaving 13 bases between them. Per germline, CDR1 SGHNT and CDR2 YYREEE (reference sequence). In DNA form, the CDR3 reads TGTGCCAGCAGCTTGGTTACTGATCCCAGTGAAAAACTGTTTTTT. Its protein is CASSLVTDPSEKLFF.

J is TRBJ1-2 and V is TRBV7-2; perhaps TRBD1 as D (5 bases). Per the germline V gene, CDR1 is SGHTA and CDR2 is FQGNSA. V lost 4 bases to trimming and J lost 6 bases, with 15 bases between them. The CDR3 has 14 residues. CDR3 nucleotide sequence: TGTGCCAGCAGCTACCGAGACAGACCCGATGGCTACACCTTC. This gives the protein CASSYRDRPDGYTF.